This TCR beta chain was sequenced in a study of blood T cell repertoires in COVID-19. Study summary: PBMCs, B-cell-depleted T cells, or T cells were the source of the cDNA or gDNA that made up the material.

Sequencing used immunoSEQ multiplex PCR; TCRdb keeps in-frame clones, though not all of them. The repertoire holds 180,000 or so clones, with 80% to 90% as singletons. Looked up from germline, CDR1 is MNHEY and CDR2 is SMNVEV (reference sequence). The CDR3 contains 13 residues. V dropped 5 bases and J dropped 3; count of bases not matched to a gene: 3. The receptor was derived from a woman between 45 and 60 years old with acute or convalescent COVID-19. The genes are TRBV27 and TRBJ1-2, with 7 bases that match TRBD1. The sample taken for sequencing was peripheral blood. CDR3 amino acids: CASSLDRDYGYTF. CDR3 nucleotide sequence: TGTGCCAGCAGTCTTGACAGGGACTATGGCTACACCTTC.